This T cell receptor (beta chain) was captured in a study of shared clonotypes between healthy human individuals. Study-wide findings and caveats: Donor clonotype sharing was expected to depend on sequencing depth.

Each cell subset's genomic DNA was divided evenly among several immunoSEQ plates. Libraries were prepared by immunoSEQ multiplex PCR; TCRdb keeps only in-frame clonotypes and omits some of them. The table records some 1 million clones, approximately 70% of them present only once. The junction had 9 bases not matched to a gene; V was cut back by 0 bases and J by 4 bases. This CDR3 contains 18 residues. Germline CDR1 is LNHNV and CDR2 is YYDKDF (reference sequence). This clone appeared once. The antigen remains unidentified. What was sequenced was memory CD4+ T cells sorted from blood. The subset here: CD45RA-negative fraction. This clonotype was sampled from a man between 18 and 35 years old in good health. V usage is TRBV15 and J usage is TRBJ1-5, with 10 bases aligning to TRBD1. The chain's CDR3 is CATSRENLGTGANQPQHF. In DNA, the CDR3 is TGTGCCACCAGCAGAGAAAATTTGGGGACAGGGGCAAATCAGCCCCAGCATTTT.